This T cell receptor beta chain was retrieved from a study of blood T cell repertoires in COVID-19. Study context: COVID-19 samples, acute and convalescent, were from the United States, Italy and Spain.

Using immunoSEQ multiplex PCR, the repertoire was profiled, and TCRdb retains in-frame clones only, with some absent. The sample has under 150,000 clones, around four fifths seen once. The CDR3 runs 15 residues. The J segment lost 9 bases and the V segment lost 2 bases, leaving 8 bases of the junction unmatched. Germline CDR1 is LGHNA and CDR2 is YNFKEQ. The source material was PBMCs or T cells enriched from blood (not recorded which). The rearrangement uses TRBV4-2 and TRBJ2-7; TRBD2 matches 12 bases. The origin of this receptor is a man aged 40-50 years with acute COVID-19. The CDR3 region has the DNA TGTGCCAGCAGCCAAAACCCGCTAGCGGGAGGGACGCAGTACTTC. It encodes CASSQNPLAGGTQYF.